Given below is one T cell receptor beta chain in context. Using immunoSEQ multiplex PCR, the repertoire was profiled, and TCRdb retains in-frame clones only, with some absent. The sample carries tens of thousands of clones, over 80% recorded once. The trim removed 8 bases at V and 7 bases at J, leaving 9 bases unmatched. Germline V gene lookup returns CDR1 MDHEN and CDR2 SYDVKM. The CDR3 totals 13 residues. This sample is part of a study of T cell changes during pregnancy in multiple sclerosis. This specimen was CD4+ T cells from peripheral blood mononuclear cells, taken before pregnancy. The genes are TRBV28 and TRBJ2-7, with 9 bases that match TRBD1. The TCR comes from a female donor with multiple sclerosis, enrolled in a pregnancy study. The CDR3 nucleotides read TGTGCCAGCCCCCCGGACAGGGGACGGGAGCAGTACTTC. It translates to CASPPDRGREQYF.